This is a list of T cell receptor beta chains from one sample in a study of regulatory T cells in long-lasting Graves disease. TCRdb reanalysed the multiplex PCR reads using MiXCR and keeps one entry per CDR3 protein. The data show a few hundred thousand distinct CDR3 sequences, 15% to 20% seen once. In addition, the sample was reused for a study of T cells in Graves' hyperthyroidism and ophthalmopathy.

The specimen comprised peripheral blood mononuclear cells (PBMCs), sampled at new diagnosis, from a patient treated with antithyroid drugs. These receptors were obtained from a woman under 30 with Graves disease. Both conserved end residues are part of each CDR3. D genes are given only for firm matches. Size tells how often a clone was seen (once, few, many) or the class of an expanded clone, and some rows leave it out.

D: .
size: many
J: TRBJ2-1
V: TRBV3-1
DNA: TGTGCCAGCAGCCAATCACAGAACAATGAGCAGTTCTTC
CDR3: CASSQSQNNEQFF

D: TRBD1
size: many
J: TRBJ2-2
V: TRBV5-1
DNA: TGCGCCAGCAGTACCGGGACAGCGAACACCGGGGAGCTGTTTTTT
CDR3: CASSTGTANTGELFF

D: .
size: few
J: TRBJ2-1
V: TRBV27
DNA: TGTGCCAGCAACTACCACAATGAGCAGTTCTTC
CDR3: CASNYHNEQFF

D: TRBD2
size: .
J: TRBJ2-1
V: TRBV18
DNA: TGTGCCAGCTCACCACGAGTGTCTAGCGGGGCCTACAATGAGCAGTTCTTC
CDR3: CASSPRVSSGAYNEQFF

D: TRBD1
size: many
J: TRBJ2-7
V: TRBV25-1
DNA: TGTGCCAGCAGTGATTCACCGCAGGGGGATTCCTACGAGCAGTACTTC
CDR3: CASSDSPQGDSYEQYF

D: TRBD1
size: few
J: TRBJ1-1
V: TRBV15
DNA: TGTGCCACCAGCTTAAGGGGGCGGGCCACTGAAGCTTTCTTT
CDR3: CATSLRGRATEAFF

D: .
size: many
J: TRBJ2-1
V: TRBV12-5
DNA: TGTGCTAGTGGTTCCGGACAGCTATACAATGAGCAGTTCTTC
CDR3: CASGSGQLYNEQFF

D: TRBD2
size: many
J: TRBJ2-7
V: TRBV12-3/TRBV12-4
DNA: TGTGCCAGCAGTTTATACGCGGGGGTCTACGAGCAGTACTTC
CDR3: CASSLYAGVYEQYF

D: TRBD1
size: .
J: TRBJ1-3
V: TRBV28
DNA: TGTGCCAGCAGTCCGGGACAGGGATTGAGGACCATATATTTT
CDR3: CASSPGQGLRTIYF

D: TRBD2
size: .
J: TRBJ2-7
V: TRBV27
DNA: TGTGCCAGCCGCGGACTAGCGGGAGGCTACGAGCAGTACTTC
CDR3: CASRGLAGGYEQYF